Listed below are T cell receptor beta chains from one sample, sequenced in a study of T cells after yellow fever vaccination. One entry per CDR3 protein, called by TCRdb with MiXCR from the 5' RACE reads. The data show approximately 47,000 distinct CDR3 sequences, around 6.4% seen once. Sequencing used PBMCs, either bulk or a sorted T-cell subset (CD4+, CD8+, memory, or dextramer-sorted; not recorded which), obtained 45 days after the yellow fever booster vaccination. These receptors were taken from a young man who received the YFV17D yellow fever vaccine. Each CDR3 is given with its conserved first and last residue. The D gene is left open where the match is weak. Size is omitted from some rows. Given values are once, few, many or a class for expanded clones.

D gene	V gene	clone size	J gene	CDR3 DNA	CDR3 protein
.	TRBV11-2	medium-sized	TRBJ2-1	TGTGCCAGCAGCTTGGCGGTTAATGAGCAGTTCTTC	CASSLAVNEQFF
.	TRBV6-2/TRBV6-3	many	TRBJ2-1	TGTGCCAGCAGGGCCGGGCCCGGTGGGTTGTTCTTC	CASRAGPGGLFF
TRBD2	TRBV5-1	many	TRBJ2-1	TGCGCCAGCAGGTCTAGCGGGACATATGAGCAGTTCTTC	CASRSSGTYEQFF
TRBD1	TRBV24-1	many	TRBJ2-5	TGTGCCACCAGTGACCCGGGACAGGGGGAGACCCAGTACTTC	CATSDPGQGETQYF
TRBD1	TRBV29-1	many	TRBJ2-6	TGCAGCGTTGAGGGACAGGGGGCAGTTGGGGCCAACGTCCTGACTTTC	CSVEGQGAVGANVLTF
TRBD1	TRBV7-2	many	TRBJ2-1	TGTGCCAGCAGCATGACCGGGACAGGGGGGGGTGAGCAGTTCTTC	CASSMTGTGGGEQFF
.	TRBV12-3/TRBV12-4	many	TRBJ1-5	TGTGCCAGCAGTTTAGGGCCCGGCGGACAGCCCCAGCATTTT	CASSLGPGGQPQHF
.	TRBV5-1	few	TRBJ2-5	TGCGCCAGCAGCTTGAGGGCCAGGCCGCTCCAAGAGACCCAGTACTTC	CASSLRARPLQETQYF
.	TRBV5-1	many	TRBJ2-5	TGCGCCAGCAGCTTTCTCGGTGGGAAAGAGACCCAGTACTTC	CASSFLGGKETQYF
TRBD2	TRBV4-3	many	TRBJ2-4	TGCGCCAGCAGCCAAGATTTGGGGGGGGTGGTTGACATTCAGTACTTC	CASSQDLGGVVDIQYF
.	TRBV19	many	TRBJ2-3	TGTGCCAGTAGGCAGAGCACAGATACGCAGTATTTT	CASRQSTDTQYF
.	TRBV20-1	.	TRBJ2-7	TGCAGCTTACAGGGTATCCTCTACGAGCAGTACTTC	CSLQGILYEQYF